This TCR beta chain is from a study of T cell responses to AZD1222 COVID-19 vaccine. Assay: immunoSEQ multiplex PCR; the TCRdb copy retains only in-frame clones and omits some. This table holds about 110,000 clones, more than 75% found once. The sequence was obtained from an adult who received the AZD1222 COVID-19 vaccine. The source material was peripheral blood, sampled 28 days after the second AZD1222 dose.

This CDR3 reads CASSEGPAGGTNEQFF. DNA of the CDR3: TGCGCCAGCAGTGAGGGCCCAGCGGGTGGTACCAATGAGCAGTTCTTC. The genes are TRBV10-2 and TRBJ2-1, with D tentatively TRBD2 (6 bases). Germline lookup yields CDR1 WSHSY and CDR2 SAAADI. The CDR3 loop spans 16 amino acids. V lost 2 bases to trimming and J lost 6 bases, with 17 bases between them.